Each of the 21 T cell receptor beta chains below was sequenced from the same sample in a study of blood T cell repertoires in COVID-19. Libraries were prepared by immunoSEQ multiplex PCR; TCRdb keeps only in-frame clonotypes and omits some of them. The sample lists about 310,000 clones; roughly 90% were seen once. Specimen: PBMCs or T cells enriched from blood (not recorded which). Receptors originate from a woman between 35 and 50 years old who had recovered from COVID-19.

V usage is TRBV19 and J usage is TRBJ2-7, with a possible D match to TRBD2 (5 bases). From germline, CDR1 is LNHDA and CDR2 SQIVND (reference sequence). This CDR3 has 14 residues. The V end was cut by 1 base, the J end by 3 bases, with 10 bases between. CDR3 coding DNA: TGTGCCAGTAGTATAGTTGGACTCAACTACGAGCAGTACTTC. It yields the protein CASSIVGLNYEQYF.

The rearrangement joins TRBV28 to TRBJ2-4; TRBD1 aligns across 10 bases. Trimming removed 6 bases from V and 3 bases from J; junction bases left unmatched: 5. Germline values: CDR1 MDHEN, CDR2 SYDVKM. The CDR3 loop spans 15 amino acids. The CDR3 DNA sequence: TGTGCCAGCAGCCGACAGGGGGCCGGCAAAAACATTCAGTACTTC. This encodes CASSRQGAGKNIQYF.

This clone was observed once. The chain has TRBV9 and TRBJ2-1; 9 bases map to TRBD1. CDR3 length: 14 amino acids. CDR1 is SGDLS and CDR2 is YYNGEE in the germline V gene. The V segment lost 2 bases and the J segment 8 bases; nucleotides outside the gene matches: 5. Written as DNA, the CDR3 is TGTGCCAGCAGCGTGGCGGACAGGGGCGATGAGCAGTTCTTC. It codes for CASSVADRGDEQFF.

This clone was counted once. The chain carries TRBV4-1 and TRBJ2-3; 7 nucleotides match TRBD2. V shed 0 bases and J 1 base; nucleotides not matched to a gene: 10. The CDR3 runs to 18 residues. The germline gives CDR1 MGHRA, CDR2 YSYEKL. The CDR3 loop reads CASSQEFREAWGTDTQYF. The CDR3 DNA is TGCGCCAGCAGCCAAGAATTCCGGGAGGCGTGGGGCACAGATACGCAGTATTTT.

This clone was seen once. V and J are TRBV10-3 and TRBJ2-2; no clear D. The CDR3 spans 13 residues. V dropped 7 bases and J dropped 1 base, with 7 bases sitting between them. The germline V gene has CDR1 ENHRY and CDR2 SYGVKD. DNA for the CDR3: TGTGCCATCAATTCAGAGAACACCGGGGAGCTGTTTTTT. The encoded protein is CAINSENTGELFF.

DNA of the CDR3: TGTGCCAGCAGCTCCCAGGGTATGACAAATTCCTACGAGCAGTACTTC. Translating it yields CASSSQGMTNSYEQYF. V is TRBV7-6 and J is TRBJ2-7; weak D call: TRBD1 (5 bases). The CDR3 spans 16 residues. Between the trimmed V and J ends, which lost 4 bases and 1 base, there was a span of 17 bases. Germline V gene data show CDR1 as SGHVS and CDR2 as FNYEAQ.

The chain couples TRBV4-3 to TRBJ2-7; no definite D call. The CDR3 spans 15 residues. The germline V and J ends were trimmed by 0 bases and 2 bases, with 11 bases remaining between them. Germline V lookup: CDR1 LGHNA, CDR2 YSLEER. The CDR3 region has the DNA TGCGCCAGCAGCCAAGATCCCGCAGGAACCTACGAGCAGTACTTC. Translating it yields CASSQDPAGTYEQYF.

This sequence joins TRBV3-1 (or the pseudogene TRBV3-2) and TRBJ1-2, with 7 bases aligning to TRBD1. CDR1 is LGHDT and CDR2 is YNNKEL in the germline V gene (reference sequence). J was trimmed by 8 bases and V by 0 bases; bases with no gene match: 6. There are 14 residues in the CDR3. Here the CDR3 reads CASSQDLGGRGYTF. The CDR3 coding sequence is TGTGCCAGCAGCCAAGATCTAGGGGGCCGCGGCTACACCTTC.

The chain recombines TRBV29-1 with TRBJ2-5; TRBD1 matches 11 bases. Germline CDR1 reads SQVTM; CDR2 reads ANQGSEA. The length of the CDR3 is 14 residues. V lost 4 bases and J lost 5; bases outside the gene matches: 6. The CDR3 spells CSVGGQGAGETQYF. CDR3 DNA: TGCAGCGTTGGAGGACAGGGGGCCGGGGAGACCCAGTACTTC.

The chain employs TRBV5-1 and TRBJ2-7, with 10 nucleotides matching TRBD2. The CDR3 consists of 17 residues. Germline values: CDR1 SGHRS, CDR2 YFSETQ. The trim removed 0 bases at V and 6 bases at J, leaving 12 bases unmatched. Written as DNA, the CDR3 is TGCGCCAGCAGCTTGGGAACTCTAGCGGGAGTCGCACTCGAGCAGTACTTC. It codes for CASSLGTLAGVALEQYF.

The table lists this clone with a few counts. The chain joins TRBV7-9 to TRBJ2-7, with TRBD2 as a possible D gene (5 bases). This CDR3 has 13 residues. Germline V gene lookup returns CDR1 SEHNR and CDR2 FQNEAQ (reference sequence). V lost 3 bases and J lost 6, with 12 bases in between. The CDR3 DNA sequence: TGTGCCAGCAGCTTTGAGGGATACGGCGAGCAGTACTTC. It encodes CASSFEGYGEQYF.

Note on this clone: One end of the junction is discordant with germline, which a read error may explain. CDR3 in amino acids: CASSRTANSEAFF. The CDR3 DNA follows: TGTGCCAGCTCTCGGACAGCGAACAGTGAAGCTTTCTTT. The genes are TRBV6-5 and TRBJ1-1; D is perhaps TRBD1 (6 bases). This CDR3 has 13 residues. The germline V gene encodes CDR1 MNHEY and CDR2 SVGAGI.

The DNA for the CDR3 is TGTGCCACCAGCAGAGATCTGGGGACAGGGGGCGGCCATAGTTCACCCCTCCACTTT. Protein: CATSRDLGTGGGHSSPLHF. This chain uses TRBV15 with TRBJ1-6, with 12 nucleotides matching TRBD1. CDR1 is LNHNV, CDR2 YYDKDF, per germline (reference sequence). The V gene end was trimmed by 0 bases and the J gene end by 9 bases; junction bases not matched to a gene: 12. The CDR3 sequence is 19 residues long.

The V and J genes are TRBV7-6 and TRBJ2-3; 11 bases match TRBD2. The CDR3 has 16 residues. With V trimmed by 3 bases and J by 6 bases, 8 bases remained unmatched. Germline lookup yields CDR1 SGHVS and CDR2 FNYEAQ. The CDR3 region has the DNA TGTGCCAGCAGCTTGGTAGCGGGAGGGCGGATGGATACGCAGTATTTT. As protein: CASSLVAGGRMDTQYF.

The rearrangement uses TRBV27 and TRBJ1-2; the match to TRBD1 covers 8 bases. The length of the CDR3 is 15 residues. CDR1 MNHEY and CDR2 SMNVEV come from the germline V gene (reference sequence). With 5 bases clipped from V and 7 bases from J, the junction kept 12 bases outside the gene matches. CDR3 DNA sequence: TGTGCCAGCAGTCAATCGACCGGGACAGGCTTTGGCTACACCTTC. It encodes CASSQSTGTGFGYTF.

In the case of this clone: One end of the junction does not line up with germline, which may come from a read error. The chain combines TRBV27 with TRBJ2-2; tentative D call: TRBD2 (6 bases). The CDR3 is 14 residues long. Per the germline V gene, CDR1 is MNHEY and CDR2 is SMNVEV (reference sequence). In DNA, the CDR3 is TGTGCCAGCGCTGGGCTAGCGAATACCGGGGAGCTGTTTTTT. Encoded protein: CASAGLANTGELFF.

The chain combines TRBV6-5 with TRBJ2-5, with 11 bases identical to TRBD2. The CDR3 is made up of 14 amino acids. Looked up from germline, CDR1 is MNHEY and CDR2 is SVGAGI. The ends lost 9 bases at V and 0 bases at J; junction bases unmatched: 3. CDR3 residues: CASRLAGHQETQYF. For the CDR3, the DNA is TGTGCCAGTAGACTAGCGGGACACCAAGAGACCCAGTACTTC.

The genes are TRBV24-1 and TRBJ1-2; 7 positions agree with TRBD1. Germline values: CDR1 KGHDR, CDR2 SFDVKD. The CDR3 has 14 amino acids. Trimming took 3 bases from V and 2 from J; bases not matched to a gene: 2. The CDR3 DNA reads TGTGCCACCAGTGATCTACAGGGGAACTATGGCTACACCTTC. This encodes CATSDLQGNYGYTF.

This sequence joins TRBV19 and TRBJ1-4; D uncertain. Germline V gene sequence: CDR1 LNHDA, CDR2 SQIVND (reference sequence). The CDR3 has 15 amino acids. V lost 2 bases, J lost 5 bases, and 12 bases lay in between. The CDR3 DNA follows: TGTGCCAGTAGTATAACTAGAGGGAAGAATGAAAAACTGTTTTTT. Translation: CASSITRGKNEKLFF.

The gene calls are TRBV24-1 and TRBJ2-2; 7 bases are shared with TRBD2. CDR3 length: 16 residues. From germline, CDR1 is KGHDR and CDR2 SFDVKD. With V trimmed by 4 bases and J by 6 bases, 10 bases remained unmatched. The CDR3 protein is CATSDYTGTKAGELFF. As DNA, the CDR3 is TGTGCCACCAGTGACTATACCGGGACTAAGGCCGGGGAGCTGTTTTTT.

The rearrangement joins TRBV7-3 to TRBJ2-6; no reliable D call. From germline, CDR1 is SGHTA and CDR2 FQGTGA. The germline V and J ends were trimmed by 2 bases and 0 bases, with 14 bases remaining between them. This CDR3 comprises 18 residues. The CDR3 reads CASSLAYYYSSGANVLTF. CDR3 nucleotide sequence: TGTGCCAGCAGCTTAGCATATTATTATAGCTCTGGGGCCAACGTCCTGACTTTC.